This T cell receptor beta chain was sequenced for a study of blood T cell repertoires in COVID-19 (dated by TCRdb to the early 2020s). The study in broad terms: The collaborator samples originated in the United States, Italy and Spain and spanned the acute and convalescent phases of COVID-19. The material from the prospective study consisted of cDNA or gDNA derived from T cells, B-cell-depleted T cells, or PBMCs. Deeply sampled blood TCRbeta repertoires from subjects exposed to, actively infected with, or recovered from COVID-19 were included in the dataset. A freely available public database, intended as a resource for researchers studying the immune response to SARS-CoV-2, is where the repertoires were released. Samples came from the ongoing ImmuneRACE study (first 160 participants) plus 1,254 subjects from 6 global collaborators. Nearly every sample came with metadata listing a de-identified subject ID, COVID-19 status, age in years and sex. Where available, HLA class I and class II types were taken from metadata supplied by the sample provider and were not determined by assay-based typing. The full study reports these points: The quantity of clinical and demographic metadata differed by source and by participant and was supplied without curation.

The CDR3 measures 13 amino acids from cysteine to phenylalanine. Of all the DNA, just the CDR3 is kept, 39 bases in frame from base 1. The V and J ends are trimmed by 5 bases and 5 bases, leaving 9 bases between them. From the germline V gene, CDR1 is SGHNT and CDR2 is YENEEA. In the case of this clone: Its antigen remains undetermined. The input lacks base qualities; no much larger clone sits a single base away.

Whole blood was collected in K2EDTA tubes by collaborating institutions according to the institutions' own protocols. For TCRbeta analysis, collaborators shipped samples in one of three forms: frozen whole blood, isolated PBMCs, or DNA extracted from either of those sample types. TCRbeta CDR3 regions were amplified from genomic DNA by means of the immunoSEQ Assay, a bias-controlled multiplex PCR. Under the source paper's analysis protocol: Within the assay, amplification of reference gene primers was used to estimate how many nucleated cells each sample contained. To quantify the absolute abundance of each unique TCRbeta CDR3 rearrangement, sequence reads were collapsed and filtered. For each sample, productive Simpson clonality was calculated by taking the square root of Simpson's diversity index across productive rearrangements. TCRdb provides this immuneACCESS table in a form limited to in-frame rearrangements. Some clones are lacking; in checked studies, under half of them reflect an unresolved V gene, and why the rest are absent is not known. From that table come the V and J calls and clone size; the DNA was used to work out D and trimming. The sample has 120,000 or so clones on record, just over 85% of them singletons. About 4.1% of the sample belongs to the ten largest clones.

This clonotype was obtained from a man in his forties with acute or convalescent COVID-19. The rearrangement combines TRBV11-3 with TRBJ2-2; perhaps TRBD2 is the D gene, with 5 bases matching. Material for sequencing was peripheral blood. The sequenced DNA is TGTGCCAGCAGCCCCAGGAGGACCGGGGAGCTGTTTTTT. Its coded protein is CASSPRRTGELFF.